These T cell receptor beta chains were read from a single sample in a study of post-analysis software for immune sequencing data. A single record per CDR3 protein comes from TCRdb applying MiXCR to the PCR reads. The data hold over 300,000 distinct CDR3 sequences, with about a third observed a single time. The sample consisted of blood. The source is a girl between 10 and 17 years old with multiple sclerosis. Each CDR3 is given with its conserved first and last residue. D genes are given only for firm matches. Rows give clone size only sometimes, using once, few, many, or a class for an expanded clone.

d_call: TRBD1; j_call: TRBJ1-5; v_call: TRBV3-1; clone_size: NA; cdr3_aa: CASSQGQVEDQPQHF; cdr3_nt: TGTGCCAGCAGCCAGGGACAGGTGGAGGATCAGCCCCAGCATTTT
d_call: NA; j_call: TRBJ1-2; v_call: TRBV29-1; clone_size: few; cdr3_aa: CSVNTRGGNYGYTF; cdr3_nt: TGCAGCGTTAATACCAGAGGGGGAAACTATGGCTACACCTTC
d_call: NA; j_call: TRBJ2-1; v_call: TRBV29-1; clone_size: NA; cdr3_aa: CSVASSYNEQFF; cdr3_nt: TGCAGCGTGGCTAGCTCCTACAATGAGCAGTTCTTC
d_call: NA; j_call: TRBJ1-2; v_call: TRBV7-2; clone_size: few; cdr3_aa: CASSLPNRVYGYTF; cdr3_nt: TGTGCCAGCAGCTTACCAAACAGGGTCTATGGCTACACCTTC
d_call: TRBD1; j_call: TRBJ2-7; v_call: TRBV4-3; clone_size: NA; cdr3_aa: CASSHVGTGDNEQYF; cdr3_nt: TGCGCCAGCAGCCATGTCGGGACAGGGGACAACGAGCAGTACTTC
d_call: TRBD2; j_call: TRBJ2-3; v_call: TRBV12-3/TRBV12-4; clone_size: few; cdr3_aa: CASSLGLAGGADTQYF; cdr3_nt: TGTGCCAGCAGCTTGGGACTAGCGGGGGGCGCAGATACGCAGTATTTT
d_call: TRBD1; j_call: TRBJ2-3; v_call: TRBV12-5; clone_size: few; cdr3_aa: CASGTGGGTDTQYF; cdr3_nt: TGTGCTAGTGGCACAGGGGGCGGCACAGATACGCAGTATTTT
d_call: NA; j_call: TRBJ2-7; v_call: TRBV7-2; clone_size: NA; cdr3_aa: CASSLNLGEQYF; cdr3_nt: TGTGCCAGCAGCTTAAACCTAGGGGAGCAGTACTTC
d_call: NA; j_call: TRBJ2-3; v_call: TRBV4-1; clone_size: NA; cdr3_aa: CASSLSPGMVKTDTQYF; cdr3_nt: TGCGCCAGCAGCCTGTCCCCCGGTATGGTGAAGACAGATACGCAGTATTTT
d_call: NA; j_call: TRBJ2-1; v_call: TRBV20-1; clone_size: NA; cdr3_aa: CSARAPRSYNEQFF; cdr3_nt: TGCAGTGCTAGAGCCCCCCGCTCCTACAATGAGCAGTTCTTC
d_call: NA; j_call: TRBJ1-5; v_call: TRBV7-2; clone_size: NA; cdr3_aa: CASSLARGGLNQPQHF; cdr3_nt: TGTGCCAGCAGCTTAGCGCGGGGGGGCTTAAATCAGCCCCAGCATTTT
d_call: NA; j_call: TRBJ1-2; v_call: TRBV7-9; clone_size: few; cdr3_aa: CASSFPGEDYGYTF; cdr3_nt: TGTGCCAGCAGCTTTCCAGGGGAGGACTATGGCTACACCTTC
d_call: TRBD1; j_call: TRBJ1-2; v_call: TRBV5-1; clone_size: few; cdr3_aa: CASSSTGGAIYGYTF; cdr3_nt: TGCGCCAGCAGCTCCACAGGGGGCGCGATCTATGGCTACACCTTC
d_call: NA; j_call: TRBJ2-7; v_call: TRBV6-5; clone_size: once; cdr3_aa: CASSPQTTGEQYF; cdr3_nt: TGTGCCAGCAGTCCGCAAACTACAGGCGAGCAGTACTTC
d_call: TRBD2; j_call: TRBJ2-2; v_call: TRBV7-7; clone_size: NA; cdr3_aa: CASGGGANTGELFF; cdr3_nt: TGTGCTAGCGGGGGGGGCGCGAACACCGGGGAGCTGTTTTTT
d_call: NA; j_call: TRBJ2-7; v_call: TRBV5-1; clone_size: many; cdr3_aa: CASSLEHYEQYF; cdr3_nt: TGCGCCAGCAGCTTGGAACACTACGAGCAGTACTTC
d_call: NA; j_call: TRBJ2-3; v_call: TRBV7-3; clone_size: few; cdr3_aa: CASSLTSTGASATDTQYF; cdr3_nt: TGTGCCAGCAGCTTAACCTCCACGGGGGCTTCCGCCACAGATACGCAGTATTTT
d_call: NA; j_call: TRBJ2-7; v_call: TRBV11-2; clone_size: NA; cdr3_aa: CASSTLGGRGQYF; cdr3_nt: TGTGCCAGCAGCACCCTCGGGGGCAGGGGGCAGTACTTC
d_call: NA; j_call: TRBJ2-7; v_call: TRBV25-1; clone_size: NA; cdr3_aa: CASSEYVSYEQYF; cdr3_nt: TGTGCCAGCAGTGAATATGTGAGCTACGAGCAGTACTTC
d_call: NA; j_call: TRBJ2-1; v_call: TRBV15; clone_size: NA; cdr3_aa: CATSRDNGNAEQFF; cdr3_nt: TGTGCCACCAGCAGAGATAACGGGAACGCTGAGCAGTTCTTC
d_call: NA; j_call: TRBJ2-3; v_call: TRBV20-1; clone_size: NA; cdr3_aa: CSAARGRDTQYF; cdr3_nt: TGCAGTGCTGCGCGGGGGCGGGATACGCAGTATTTT
d_call: NA; j_call: TRBJ2-7; v_call: TRBV27; clone_size: few; cdr3_aa: CASSLSEGTYEQYF; cdr3_nt: TGTGCCAGCAGTTTAAGTGAAGGAACTTACGAGCAGTACTTC
d_call: NA; j_call: TRBJ2-3; v_call: TRBV5-6; clone_size: NA; cdr3_aa: CASMRGRPTDTQYF; cdr3_nt: TGTGCCAGCATGCGGGGGCGCCCGACAGATACGCAGTATTTT
d_call: NA; j_call: TRBJ1-2; v_call: TRBV7-9; clone_size: NA; cdr3_aa: CASSLTGRGDGAYGYTF; cdr3_nt: TGTGCCAGCAGCTTGACGGGTAGAGGGGACGGCGCCTATGGCTACACCTTC
d_call: TRBD1; j_call: TRBJ2-2; v_call: TRBV12-3/TRBV12-4; clone_size: NA; cdr3_aa: CASSPSGGARTGELFF; cdr3_nt: TGTGCCAGCAGTCCTTCAGGGGGCGCCAGGACCGGGGAGCTGTTTTTT
d_call: NA; j_call: TRBJ1-2; v_call: TRBV9; clone_size: few; cdr3_aa: CASSVANQGSGYTF; cdr3_nt: TGTGCCAGCAGCGTAGCTAACCAGGGGTCTGGCTACACCTTC
d_call: TRBD1; j_call: TRBJ2-1; v_call: TRBV12-3/TRBV12-4; clone_size: few; cdr3_aa: CASSVGQGSYNEQFF; cdr3_nt: TGTGCCAGCAGTGTGGGACAGGGGTCCTACAATGAGCAGTTCTTC
d_call: NA; j_call: TRBJ2-1; v_call: TRBV7-2; clone_size: NA; cdr3_aa: CASSLVKAVGLQEQFF; cdr3_nt: TGTGCCAGCAGCTTAGTAAAGGCGGTGGGCTTACAGGAGCAGTTCTTC
d_call: TRBD1; j_call: TRBJ1-5; v_call: TRBV12-3/TRBV12-4; clone_size: few; cdr3_aa: CASSLATGVNQPQHF; cdr3_nt: TGTGCCAGCAGTTTAGCGACAGGGGTCAATCAGCCCCAGCATTTT
d_call: NA; j_call: TRBJ2-1; v_call: TRBV11-1; clone_size: few; cdr3_aa: CASSLAGGHEQFF; cdr3_nt: TGTGCCAGCAGCTTAGCCGGGGGGCATGAGCAGTTCTTC
d_call: NA; j_call: TRBJ1-5; v_call: TRBV29-1; clone_size: few; cdr3_aa: CSVAQGGQPQHF; cdr3_nt: TGCAGCGTTGCACAGGGCGGTCAGCCCCAGCATTTT
d_call: NA; j_call: TRBJ2-5; v_call: TRBV27; clone_size: NA; cdr3_aa: CASSLLSVGGGITQETQYF; cdr3_nt: TGTGCCAGCAGTTTATTGAGTGTTGGAGGGGGGATTACCCAAGAGACCCAGTACTTC
d_call: NA; j_call: TRBJ2-7; v_call: TRBV7-9; clone_size: many; cdr3_aa: CASSQTSYEQYF; cdr3_nt: TGTGCCAGCAGCCAGACCAGCTACGAGCAGTACTTC
d_call: NA; j_call: TRBJ2-7; v_call: TRBV7-9; clone_size: NA; cdr3_aa: CASSISPGQSSYEQYF; cdr3_nt: TGTGCCAGCAGCATTAGTCCGGGCCAGAGCTCCTACGAGCAGTACTTC
d_call: TRBD2; j_call: TRBJ2-1; v_call: TRBV27; clone_size: NA; cdr3_aa: CASSLPGGTGEQFF; cdr3_nt: TGTGCCAGCAGTTTACCGGGGGGGACCGGGGAGCAGTTCTTC
d_call: NA; j_call: TRBJ2-7; v_call: TRBV6-1; clone_size: NA; cdr3_aa: CASSDPGYEQYF; cdr3_nt: TGTGCCAGCAGTGATCCGGGATACGAGCAGTACTTC
d_call: TRBD2; j_call: TRBJ2-1; v_call: TRBV20-1; clone_size: NA; cdr3_aa: CSAYPLTSGGYSSYNEQFF; cdr3_nt: TGCAGTGCTTACCCCTTGACTAGCGGGGGTTACAGCTCCTACAATGAGCAGTTCTTC
d_call: TRBD1; j_call: TRBJ1-2; v_call: TRBV5-1; clone_size: NA; cdr3_aa: CASSLTWTGYGYTF; cdr3_nt: TGCGCCAGCAGCTTAACCTGGACAGGCTATGGCTACACCTTC
d_call: NA; j_call: TRBJ2-7; v_call: TRBV12-3/TRBV12-4; clone_size: NA; cdr3_aa: CASSTGTHAYEQYF; cdr3_nt: TGTGCCAGCAGTACCGGGACTCATGCCTACGAGCAGTACTTC
d_call: TRBD1; j_call: TRBJ2-7; v_call: TRBV4-1; clone_size: many; cdr3_aa: CASSQGQGAVEQYF; cdr3_nt: TGCGCCAGCAGCCAAGGACAGGGGGCCGTAGAGCAGTACTTC
d_call: NA; j_call: TRBJ2-3; v_call: TRBV4-1; clone_size: few; cdr3_aa: CASSQARPTDTQYF; cdr3_nt: TGCGCCAGCAGCCAAGCCAGGCCCACAGATACGCAGTATTTT
d_call: NA; j_call: TRBJ2-7; v_call: TRBV6-1; clone_size: NA; cdr3_aa: CASTRETSYEQYF; cdr3_nt: TGTGCCAGCACCAGGGAAACATCCTACGAGCAGTACTTC
d_call: NA; j_call: TRBJ2-7; v_call: TRBV6-5; clone_size: NA; cdr3_aa: CASSWDESSYEQYF; cdr3_nt: TGTGCCAGCAGCTGGGACGAGAGCTCCTACGAGCAGTACTTC
d_call: TRBD1; j_call: TRBJ2-6; v_call: TRBV11-2; clone_size: few; cdr3_aa: CASSSLTGSSGANVLTF; cdr3_nt: TGTGCCAGCAGCAGTTTGACAGGGAGCTCTGGGGCCAACGTCCTGACTTTC
d_call: NA; j_call: TRBJ1-2; v_call: TRBV28; clone_size: NA; cdr3_aa: CASSLRQGGGYTF; cdr3_nt: TGTGCCAGCAGTTTGCGGCAGGGCGGTGGCTACACCTTC
d_call: NA; j_call: TRBJ1-5; v_call: TRBV28; clone_size: NA; cdr3_aa: CASSWAGGQGQPQHF; cdr3_nt: TGTGCCAGCAGTTGGGCGGGGGGCCAAGGTCAGCCCCAGCATTTT
d_call: TRBD1; j_call: TRBJ1-2; v_call: TRBV5-1; clone_size: NA; cdr3_aa: CASRIRDRVGGYTF; cdr3_nt: TGCGCCAGCAGGATACGGGACAGGGTCGGTGGCTACACCTTC
d_call: TRBD1; j_call: TRBJ2-5; v_call: TRBV6-1; clone_size: few; cdr3_aa: CASSESMGTGGLLETQYF; cdr3_nt: TGTGCCAGCAGTGAGTCGATGGGGACAGGGGGCCTTTTAGAGACCCAGTACTTC
d_call: TRBD1; j_call: TRBJ2-7; v_call: TRBV5-8; clone_size: NA; cdr3_aa: CASSSPTGTYEQYF; cdr3_nt: TGTGCCAGCAGCTCCCCGACAGGGACCTACGAGCAGTACTTC
d_call: NA; j_call: TRBJ2-7; v_call: TRBV20-1; clone_size: few; cdr3_aa: CSARGYGATYEQYF; cdr3_nt: TGCAGTGCCCGGGGATATGGGGCCACCTACGAGCAGTACTTC
d_call: TRBD2; j_call: TRBJ2-3; v_call: TRBV5-1; clone_size: NA; cdr3_aa: CASSLSGGRALSTDTQYF; cdr3_nt: TGCGCCAGCAGCCTTAGCGGGGGGCGAGCCCTGAGCACAGATACGCAGTATTTT
d_call: NA; j_call: TRBJ2-1; v_call: TRBV3-1; clone_size: few; cdr3_aa: CASSQEVPGAGYNEQFF; cdr3_nt: TGTGCCAGCAGCCAAGAGGTCCCGGGGGCGGGCTACAATGAGCAGTTCTTC
d_call: NA; j_call: TRBJ2-3; v_call: TRBV29-1; clone_size: NA; cdr3_aa: CSVGGNRAPDTQYF; cdr3_nt: TGCAGCGTTGGAGGAAACAGGGCCCCCGATACGCAGTATTTT
d_call: TRBD2; j_call: TRBJ2-3; v_call: TRBV20-1; clone_size: NA; cdr3_aa: CSARGPPGGVRGVEQYF; cdr3_nt: TGCAGTGCTAGAGGACCCCCCGGGGGGGTACGTGGGGTAGAGCAGTATTTT
d_call: NA; j_call: TRBJ2-1; v_call: TRBV12-3/TRBV12-4; clone_size: many; cdr3_aa: CASSPRIGYYNEQFF; cdr3_nt: TGTGCCAGCAGTCCCCGCATAGGTTACTACAATGAGCAGTTCTTC
d_call: NA; j_call: TRBJ2-1; v_call: TRBV11-2; clone_size: NA; cdr3_aa: CASSYYPNNEQFF; cdr3_nt: TGTGCCAGCAGCTATTACCCCAACAATGAGCAGTTCTTC